These 8 T cell receptor beta chains originate from one sample sequenced in a study of T cell therapy after organ transplantation. Produced via immunoSEQ multiplex PCR; TCRdb's table is partial and in-frame only. The table shows 40,000 to 60,000 clones, with around 93% occurring only once. No antigen is known for these receptors. Sample: CD8+ T cells from blood, taken before autologous CMV-specific T cell therapy. The receptors were sampled from a human patient who had received a solid organ transplant and had CMV disease.

The rearrangement links TRBV10-3 to TRBJ1-3; TRBD1 might be the D (5 bases). The CDR3 length is 14 residues. The V and J ends lost 10 bases and 0 bases respectively, with 13 bases between them. Germline values: CDR1 ENHRY, CDR2 SYGVKD. The CDR3 protein is CATLDTSSGNTIYF. As DNA, the CDR3 is TGTGCCACCCTGGACACGAGCTCTGGAAACACCATATATTTT.

The chain employs TRBV4-1 and TRBJ2-7, with 7 bases matching TRBD2. V lost 0 bases, J lost 5 bases, and 16 bases stayed unmatched. There are 18 residues in the CDR3. Germline-derived CDR1 and CDR2 are MGHRA and YSYEKL. For the CDR3, the DNA is TGCGCCAGCAGCCAAGATCCCCCCGGGGGGTGGGGGATGGACGAGCAGTACTTC. It specifies CASSQDPPGGWGMDEQYF.

The J gene is TRBJ2-3, the V gene TRBV11-2; 14 bases fit TRBD2. This CDR3 is built from 16 residues. Trimming cost V 4 bases and J 2 bases; bases outside gene matches: 2. The V gene's germline CDR1 is SGHAT and CDR2 FQNNGV. CDR3 residues: CASSWTSGRHTDTQYF. In nucleotides, the CDR3 is TGTGCCAGCAGCTGGACTAGCGGGAGGCACACAGATACGCAGTATTTT.

This chain links TRBV19 with TRBJ2-7, with D possibly being TRBD1 or TRBD2 (5 bases each). Trimming left V 1 base short and J 2 bases short, with 6 bases between. The CDR3 extends over 13 amino acids. CDR1 is LNHDA, CDR2 SQIVND, per germline (reference sequence). CDR3 coding DNA: TGTGCCAGTAGTATAGGGGGGACCTACGAGCAGTACTTC. Protein: CASSIGGTYEQYF.

The V gene is TRBV10-1, the J gene TRBJ2-2; 10 bases line up with TRBD1. The CDR3 runs to 14 residues. Germline lookup yields CDR1 WNHNN and CDR2 SYGVQD (reference sequence). Trimming cost V 5 bases and J 6 bases; bases outside gene matches: 3. CDR3 bases: TGCGCCAGCAGTTCCGGGACAGGGGCCGGGGAGCTGTTTTTT. Amino acid sequence: CASSSGTGAGELFF.

The rearrangement uses TRBV29-1 and TRBJ1-2, with D unclear. Germline loops: CDR1 SQVTM, CDR2 ANQGSEA. The CDR3 length is 13 residues. V lost 6 bases to trimming and J lost 1 base, with 12 bases between them. The CDR3 reads CSVPLPYNYGYTF. Here the CDR3 DNA reads TGCAGCGTCCCTTTACCTTATAACTATGGCTACACCTTC.

The J gene is TRBJ2-5, the V gene TRBV7-6; D is perhaps TRBD1 (6 bases). Deletions cut 6 bases from V and 2 bases from J, with 13 bases between. CDR1 SGHVS and CDR2 FNYEAQ come from the germline V gene. The CDR3 has 14 residues. CDR3 coding DNA: TGTGCCAGCAGACGCCGGCAGGGGCAAGAGACCCAGTACTTC. Protein product: CASRRRQGQETQYF. The complete variable domain, with remaining parts taken from reference TRBV7-6 and TRBJ2-5, reads GAGVSQSPRYKVTKRGQDVALRCDPISGHVSLYWYRQALGQGPEFLTYFNYEAQQDKSGLPNDRFSAERPEGSISTLTIQRTEQRDSAMYRCASRRRQGQETQYFGPGTRLLVL.

The J gene is TRBJ1-3, the V gene TRBV13; D is ambiguous. The CDR3 extends over 13 amino acids. Germline V gene data show CDR1 as PRHDT and CDR2 as FYEKMQ (reference sequence). Trimming stripped 4 bases from V and 0 bases from J, with 4 bases between. The CDR3 sequence: CASSSSSGNTIYF. Here the CDR3 DNA reads TGTGCCAGCAGCTCAAGCTCTGGAAACACCATATATTTT.